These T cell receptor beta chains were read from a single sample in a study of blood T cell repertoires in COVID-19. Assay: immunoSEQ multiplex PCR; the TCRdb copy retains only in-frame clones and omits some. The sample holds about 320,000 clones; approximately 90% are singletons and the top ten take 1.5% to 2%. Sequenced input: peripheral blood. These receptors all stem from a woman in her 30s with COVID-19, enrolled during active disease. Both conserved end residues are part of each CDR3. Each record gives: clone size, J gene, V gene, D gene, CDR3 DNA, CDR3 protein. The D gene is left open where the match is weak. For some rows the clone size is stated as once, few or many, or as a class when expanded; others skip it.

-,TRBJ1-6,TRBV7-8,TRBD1,TGTGCCACCTCCCGGGACAGAAATTCACCCCTCCACTTT,CATSRDRNSPLHF
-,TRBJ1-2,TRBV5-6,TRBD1,TGTGCCAGCAGCCCGTCTGTGGGACAGGATTCGAGTGGCTACACCTTC,CASSPSVGQDSSGYTF
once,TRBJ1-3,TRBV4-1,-,TGCGCCAGCAGCCTCCAACAGGCAAGCTCTGGAAACACCATATATTTT,CASSLQQASSGNTIYF
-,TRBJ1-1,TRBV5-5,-,TGTGCCAGCAGCTCCAAGGGGGATTGGGTAATAGCTTTCTTT,CASSSKGDWVIAFF
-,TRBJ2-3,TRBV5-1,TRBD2,TGCGCCAGCAGCTTTATTACTAGCGGAGATACGCAGTATTTT,CASSFITSGDTQYF
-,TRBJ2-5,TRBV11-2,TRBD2,TGTGCCAGCAGCCTGGTGCTAGCGGGGGCGTACCAAGAGACCCAGTACTTC,CASSLVLAGAYQETQYF
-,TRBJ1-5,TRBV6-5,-,TGTGCCAGCAGTACAGGGAATCAGCCCCAGCATTTT,CASSTGNQPQHF
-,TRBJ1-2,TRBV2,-,TGTGCCAGCAGTTTCTCAGGGGTCTATGGCTACACCTTC,CASSFSGVYGYTF
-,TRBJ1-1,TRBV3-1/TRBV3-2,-,TGTGCCAGCAGCAGTGACAGAGTGAACACTGAAGCTTTCTTT,CASSSDRVNTEAFF
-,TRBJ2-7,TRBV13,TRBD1,TGTGCCAGCAGCCCGGGACAGGGTCACTACGAGCAGTACTTC,CASSPGQGHYEQYF
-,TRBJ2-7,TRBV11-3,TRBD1,TGTGCCAGCAGCTCCATGACAGGGGGCCACGAGCAGTACTTC,CASSSMTGGHEQYF
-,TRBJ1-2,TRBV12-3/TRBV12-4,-,TGTGCCAGCAGTTTAGGTGGGGGGGGACGGAACACCTTC,CASSLGGGGRNTF
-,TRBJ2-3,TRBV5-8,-,TGTGCCAGCGTCGAACAGTACACAGATACGCAGTATTTT,CASVEQYTDTQYF
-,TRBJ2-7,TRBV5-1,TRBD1,TGCGCCAGCAGCGCCCGGACAGGGTTCGAGCAGTACTTC,CASSARTGFEQYF
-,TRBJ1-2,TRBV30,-,TGTGCCTGGACCGTAAAGATAGGGCGCCTAGCGGGTGGCTACACCTTC,CAWTVKIGRLAGGYTF
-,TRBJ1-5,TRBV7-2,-,TGTGCCAGCAGCGTAAGGGGGGGCGGCTGGGATCAGCCCCAGCATTTT,CASSVRGGGWDQPQHF
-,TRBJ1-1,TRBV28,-,TGTGCCAGCAGTCGGACAGCGCCGAACACTGAAGCTTTCTTT,CASSRTAPNTEAFF
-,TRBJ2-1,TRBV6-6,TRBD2,TGTGCCAGCAGTGATCCGGGACTAGCTTACAATGAGCAGTTCTTC,CASSDPGLAYNEQFF
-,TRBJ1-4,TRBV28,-,TGTGCCAGCAGTTTACGTCAGGGGAATGAAAAACTGTTTTTT,CASSLRQGNEKLFF
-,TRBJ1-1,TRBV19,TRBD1,TGTGCCAGTAGTACGGGAACAGGGGGCGGATGGAACACTGAAGCTTTCTTT,CASSTGTGGGWNTEAFF
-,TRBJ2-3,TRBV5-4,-,TGTGCCAGCAGCTTACGTCTTACTAGCACAGATACGCAGTATTTT,CASSLRLTSTDTQYF
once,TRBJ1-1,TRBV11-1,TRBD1,TGTGCCAGCAGCCCGACAGGGGAGGGGTCGACTGAAGCTTTCTTT,CASSPTGEGSTEAFF
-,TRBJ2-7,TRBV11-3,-,TGTGCCAGCAGCCCAGGGGCGGTGGGGGTCCACGAGCAGTACTTC,CASSPGAVGVHEQYF
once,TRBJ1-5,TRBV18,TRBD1,TGTGCCAGCTCCCGCCGGGACAGGGGAGACGGGCAGCCCCAGCATTTT,CASSRRDRGDGQPQHF
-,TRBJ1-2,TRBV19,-,TGTGCCAGTAGTACCAGAGGGGACTCGGACTATGGCTACACCTTC,CASSTRGDSDYGYTF
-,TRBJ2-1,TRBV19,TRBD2,TGTGCCAGTTTCTCGGGACTAGCGGGGAACGAGTTCTTC,CASFSGLAGNEFF
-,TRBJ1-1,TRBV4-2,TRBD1,TGTGCCAGCAGCCAAGAGACAGGGGGCGTAACTGAAGCTTTCTTT,CASSQETGGVTEAFF
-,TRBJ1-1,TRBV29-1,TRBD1,TGCAGCGTGGGACAGGCGAACACTGAAGCTTTCTTT,CSVGQANTEAFF
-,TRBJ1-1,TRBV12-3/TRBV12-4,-,TGTGCCAGCAGTCCTGCGAAAAACACTGAAGCTTTCTTT,CASSPAKNTEAFF
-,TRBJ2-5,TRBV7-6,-,TGTGCCAGCAGCTTAGGTAATGGACAGCTCCAAGAGACCCAGTACTTC,CASSLGNGQLQETQYF
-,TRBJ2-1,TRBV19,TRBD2,TGTGCCAGTGATACTAGCGGGGGGGCCTCCGAGCAGTTCTTC,CASDTSGGASEQFF
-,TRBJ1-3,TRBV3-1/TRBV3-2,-,TGTGCCAGCAGCCAAGGAACCAGCTCTGGAAACACCATATATTTT,CASSQGTSSGNTIYF
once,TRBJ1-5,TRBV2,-,TGTGCCAGCAGGGAGGACGGAGGAGGGAATCAGCCCCAGCATTTT,CASREDGGGNQPQHF
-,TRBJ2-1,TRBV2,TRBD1,TGTGCCAGCAGGAAAACAGGGGACTCCTACAATGAGCAGTTCTTC,CASRKTGDSYNEQFF
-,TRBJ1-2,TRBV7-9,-,TGTGCCAGCAGCTTATTAGCTGGAGGCTACACCTTC,CASSLLAGGYTF
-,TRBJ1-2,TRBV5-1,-,TGCGCCAGCAGCCCAAGGACAGCGACTAACTATGGCTACACCTTC,CASSPRTATNYGYTF